The T cell receptor beta chain described here comes from a study of early T cells in non-severe SARS-CoV-2 infection. TCRdb re-derived calls from the 5' RACE reads in MiXCR, one entry per CDR3 protein. The sample shows over 35,000 distinct CDR3 sequences, roughly a tenth of them seen only once. At least ten counts were recorded for this clonotype. The V gene's germline CDR1 is MNHEY and CDR2 SVGEGT. The germline V and J ends were trimmed by 5 bases and 12 bases, with 14 bases remaining between them. The CDR3 sequence is 11 residues long. The sequencing sample was made of whole blood. The receptor was derived from an adult who was a healthcare worker with PCR-confirmed SARS-CoV-2 infection or an uninfected control (not recorded which). V gene TRBV6-2 or TRBV6-3 combines with J gene TRBJ2-7; D not certain. CDR3 sequence (DNA): TGTGCCAGCAGTGTAGTCAGGAAGATGTACTTC. Protein sequence: CASSVVRKMYF.